These T cell receptor beta chains were read from a single sample in a study of OX40 agonist ivuxolimab in advanced cancers. The table came from immunoSEQ multiplex PCR; TCRdb's copy has only in-frame clones and leaves some out. This table holds about 43,000 clones, approximately 86% found once. The material was CD4+ or CD8+ T cells sorted from blood, obtained in a trial of the OX40 agonist ivuxolimab. These receptors originate from an adult with an advanced solid tumor such as melanoma, head and neck, liver or kidney cancer. The CDR3 runs from the conserved cysteine through the conserved F or W. The order of the fields is J gene, D gene, V gene, CDR3 protein. The D gene is left open where the match is weak.

TRBJ2-1,.,TRBV27,CASSSGDEQFF
TRBJ2-1,.,TRBV11-2,CASSWRGNLYNEQFF
TRBJ2-1,.,TRBV6-4,CASSDMGGAEQFF
TRBJ2-3,.,TRBV11-2,CASSTASHGSPTQYF
TRBJ2-3,.,TRBV13,CASSLRLVSADTQYF
TRBJ1-4,TRBD1,TRBV5-1,CASSTGQGGKNEKLFF
TRBJ1-1,.,TRBV27,CASQRSTGEAFF
TRBJ2-1,TRBD2,TRBV11-3,CASSSNGGLAEQFF
TRBJ2-5,.,TRBV7-6,CASSPRAGQGVRPPETQYF
TRBJ2-7,TRBD2,TRBV6-5,CATTSGSWQYF
TRBJ2-5,.,TRBV4-1,CASSQERTQETQYF
TRBJ2-1,.,TRBV4-3,CASSHTAGTDYNEQFF
TRBJ2-6,.,TRBV9,CASSAGGHGANVLTF
TRBJ2-1,TRBD2,TRBV7-9,CASSPELAVSSYNEQFF
TRBJ1-2,TRBD1,TRBV4-3,CASSQALGTGWNYGYTF
TRBJ2-1,.,TRBV7-3,CASSLTSGSAYNEQFF
TRBJ1-2,.,TRBV29-1,CSVEGPRTGGSYGYTF
TRBJ2-2,TRBD2,TRBV5-5,CASSSTLAGVNTGELFF
TRBJ2-2,.,TRBV27,CASSLYGTGELFF
.,TRBD1,TRBV23-1,CASSQSSGTGIYEQYF
TRBJ1-2,TRBD1,TRBV29-1,CSVEEDSQGAYGYTF
TRBJ2-7,.,TRBV19,CASSPWGRSSYEQYF
TRBJ1-2,.,TRBV5-5,CASSLASGYGYTF
TRBJ1-5,.,TRBV28,CASTEYGTPKEHF
TRBJ1-5,.,TRBV30,CAWSVRRTDYSNQPQHF
TRBJ1-1,.,TRBV27,CASSFMGNTEAFF
TRBJ1-1,.,TRBV9,CASSVASLTDTEAFF
TRBJ1-1,.,TRBV15,CATSRDLGVRTEAFF
TRBJ2-2,TRBD2,TRBV7-9,CASPLAGVVTGELFF
TRBJ2-5,.,TRBV21-1,CASSNISGTGRETQYF
TRBJ2-1,.,TRBV5-4,CASSLGPDEDNEQFF
TRBJ2-7,TRBD2,TRBV9,CASSRTSGSFNEQYF
TRBJ2-5,.,TRBV6-5,CASSGTGYGETQYF
TRBJ1-1,.,TRBV7-8,CASSSLAGVGTEAFF
TRBJ2-5,.,TRBV6-5,CASSEQDQETQYF
TRBJ1-1,.,TRBV4-1,CASGIGVNTEAFF
TRBJ1-5,.,TRBV19,CASSGQRNQPQHF
TRBJ2-5,.,TRBV15,CATSRGQLLETQYF
TRBJ2-6,.,TRBV5-1,CASSGGRANVLTF
TRBJ2-2,.,TRBV29-1,CSVPLTRTGELFF
TRBJ2-2,.,TRBV5-8,CASRLLFANTGELFF
TRBJ1-6,.,TRBV18,CASSPLLENSPLHF
TRBJ2-3,.,TRBV27,CASSVQNRGQTDTQYF
TRBJ2-7,TRBD2,TRBV6-5,CASSGSGDEQYF
TRBJ2-5,TRBD1,TRBV19,CASSLNFRDRGGGQYF
TRBJ2-1,.,TRBV11-2,CASSLGGEQFF